The sequence of this T cell receptor (beta chain) was determined in a study of shared clonotypes between healthy human individuals. Study results and limitations: Clonotype sharing among the donors was expected to vary with sequencing depth. Rarefaction showed sorted-subset sequencing was incomplete despite large depth.

As handled by the study authors: Junction-only sequences without quality scores were provided by ImmunoSEQ, so filtering was different. Clones were read by immunoSEQ multiplex PCR, and TCRdb kept only the in-frame ones, dropping some. D and trimming were read from the DNA, whereas the V and J calls and clone size are those reported in that table. Here the sample spans about 1,900,000 clones, around 96% being singletons. The naive CD8 fraction comprised CD45RO-negative cells positively selected for CCR7 and excluded terminally differentiated effector memory CD45RA+ cells. Those who donated, Caucasian adults without exception, all lived in Nashville, Tennessee. To note about this clone: Its antigen is unknown.

This clonotype was sampled from a man between 18 and 29 years old in good health. Sequenced: naive CD8+ T cells sorted from blood.

CDR3 sequence reads: CASSLYYEYTQYF. The CDR3 DNA reads TGTGCCAGCAGCTTGTATTATGAGTATACGCAGTATTTT. The V gene is TRBV5-4, the J gene TRBJ2-3; D not certain. The CDR3 runs to 13 residues. Per germline, CDR1 SGHNT and CDR2 YYREEE (reference sequence). Deletions cut 1 base from V and 7 bases from J, with 10 bases between.